This T cell receptor beta chain was obtained from a study of T cell responses to AZD1222 COVID-19 vaccine. Study-wide points: Of spike-specific TCRs, nearly half reportedly target regions left unmutated in variants.

A word on this clone: The antigen remains undetermined.

Assay: immunoSEQ multiplex PCR; the TCRdb copy retains only in-frame clones and omits some. Of about 75,000 clones listed, approximately 90% are singletons. Sequencing used peripheral blood, obtained 28 days after the second dose of the MenACWY control vaccine. The source of this sequence is an adult who received the MenACWY meningococcal vaccine as a control.

CDR3 coding DNA: TGTGCCACCAGCAGAGACCAGGCTGAAGCTTTCTTT. Its translation: CATSRDQAEAFF. The chain employs TRBV15 and TRBJ1-1; unclear D gene. CDR1 and CDR2 from the germline V gene are LNHNV and YYDKDF (reference sequence). The ends were cut back, 0 bases at V and 6 bases at J, with 5 bases in the middle. This CDR3 is built from 12 residues.